The sequence of this T cell receptor beta chain was determined in a study of response to subunit inactivated influenza vaccine. Via MiXCR, TCRdb re-called the RT-PCR reads, giving one row per CDR3 protein. In the table there are hundreds of thousands of distinct CDR3 sequences, approximately 13% of which are singletons. V was cut by 5 bases and J by 6 bases, with 20 bases left in between. The length of the CDR3 is 16 residues. Germline-derived CDR1 and CDR2 are LGHNA and YNFKEQ. This clonotype was detected ten times or more. Its cognate antigen is unknown. General study results and limits: It was suggested by the authors that few new T cells are recruited by each seasonal influenza vaccination.

This clonotype was sampled from a man aged 45-65 years who received an inactivated influenza vaccine. This chain links TRBV4-2 with TRBJ1-5; D unclear. The input for sequencing was PBMCs from blood, taken 14 to 15 days before vaccination. In DNA form, the CDR3 reads TGTGCCAGCAGCAGCGAAAGTGGAGGGATCGGTCAGCCCCAGCATTTT. It yields the protein CASSSESGGIGQPQHF.